This T cell receptor beta chain was observed in a study of shared clonotypes between healthy human individuals. The study, taken as a whole, reports: Generation probability values for non-shared clonotypes were lower than those for clonotypes shared by all four donors. Only blood was sampled, and tissue TCR repertoires likely differ from blood ones.

In regard to this clone: Its antigen is unknown.

The input for sorted-subset replicate PCRs was about 0.2 ug DNA, around 27,000 T cell genomes. Produced via immunoSEQ multiplex PCR; TCRdb's table is partial and in-frame only. The sample records some 2.1 million clones, approximately 95% being singletons. A CD45RA-negative memory subset and a CD45RA+ naive subset were separated from the CD4+ cells. This TCR was recovered from a man younger than 30 in good health. The source material was naive CD4+ T cells sorted from blood. Subset meaning: CD45RA+ positively selected.

CDR3 nucleotides: TGTGCCAGCAGCTTAGAGGGGGCCGTGTCACCCCTCCACTTT. Its translation is CASSLEGAVSPLHF. The chain combines TRBV11-2 with TRBJ1-6; the D gene is possibly TRBD1 (6 bases). From germline, CDR1 is SGHAT and CDR2 FQNNGV. The CDR3 length is 14 residues. Trimming left V 0 bases short and J 10 bases short, with 10 bases between. Filled out from reference TRBV11-2 and TRBJ1-6, the complete variable domain reads EAGVAQSPRYKIIEKRQSVAFWCNPISGHATLYWYQQILGQGPKLLIQFQNNGVVDDSQLPKDRFSAERLKGVDSTLKIQPAKLEDSAVYLCASSLEGAVSPLHFGNGTRLTVT.